This is a list of T cell receptor beta chains from one sample in a study of T cell responses to AZD1222 COVID-19 vaccine. Clones were sequenced by immunoSEQ multiplex PCR, and TCRdb holds only the in-frame ones, with some missing. Of about 130,000 clones listed, roughly 93% are singletons. The source material was peripheral blood, sampled on day 0 of AZD1222 vaccination. The origin of the receptors is an adult in good health. Both conserved end residues are trimmed from each CDR3. A D gene is named only where the DNA matches it firmly.

TRBV6-5,TRBJ1-5,-,ASRPVAFGNQPQH
TRBV6-5,TRBJ1-2,TRBD1,ASSPDRDYGYT
TRBV7-9,TRBJ2-3,TRBD2,AGAIAGEDTQY
TRBV19,TRBJ1-3,-,ASSKGTDSGNTIY
TRBV21-1,TRBJ1-5,-,ASSKAGRADGNQPQH
TRBV19,TRBJ2-1,-,ASKGGGPYEQF
TRBV7-2,TRBJ2-1,-,ASSLVGGAYNEQF
TRBV10-3,TRBJ2-5,-,AISVSFPETQY
TRBV10-1,TRBJ1-1,-,ASKNLRGSQNTEAF
TRBV7-9,TRBJ2-5,-,ASSSMRRGETQY
TRBV28,TRBJ1-4,-,ASYGLTEKLF
TRBV2,TRBJ2-4,-,AIHIAAKNIQY
TRBV3-1/TRBV3-2,TRBJ1-6,-,ASSQASGSYNSPLH
TRBV28,TRBJ2-3,-,ASNDKDRITDTQY
TRBV27,TRBJ1-2,-,ASSPIGGGNYGYT
TRBV19,TRBJ1-2,-,ASKDQAHLYGYT
TRBV7-9,TRBJ1-2,TRBD1,ASSSRRHTGEDYGYT
TRBV5-4,TRBJ2-1,TRBD1,ASSFRGQGSIEQF
TRBV18,TRBJ1-4,-,ASSPQGSANEKLF
TRBV6-5,TRBJ1-2,-,ASSYSTGGYGYT
TRBV3-1/TRBV3-2,TRBJ1-2,-,ASSHRDNYGYT
TRBV30,TRBJ1-6,-,AWSVTKASPLH
TRBV5-5,TRBJ2-2,TRBD1,ASSRTGGVVTGELF
TRBV7-2,TRBJ2-6,-,ASSLQTSGANVLT
TRBV9,TRBJ2-2,-,ASSPRTGELF
TRBV7-9,TRBJ1-2,TRBD1,ASSSLSGTGGARYGYT
TRBV14,TRBJ2-7,TRBD1,ASSQGYLKGQITGITPYEQY
TRBV2,TRBJ2-5,-,ASTSAETQY
TRBV29-1,TRBJ1-2,-,SVVRGFGYT
TRBV2,TRBJ2-1,-,ASSPGLNNEQF
TRBV5-1,TRBJ2-7,TRBD1,ASSSIGTDDEQY
TRBV28,TRBJ2-1,-,ASRPYRETDSHSYNEQF
TRBV27,TRBJ1-1,TRBD1,ASRRQGENTEAF
TRBV7-3,TRBJ2-1,-,ASSLSAWQF